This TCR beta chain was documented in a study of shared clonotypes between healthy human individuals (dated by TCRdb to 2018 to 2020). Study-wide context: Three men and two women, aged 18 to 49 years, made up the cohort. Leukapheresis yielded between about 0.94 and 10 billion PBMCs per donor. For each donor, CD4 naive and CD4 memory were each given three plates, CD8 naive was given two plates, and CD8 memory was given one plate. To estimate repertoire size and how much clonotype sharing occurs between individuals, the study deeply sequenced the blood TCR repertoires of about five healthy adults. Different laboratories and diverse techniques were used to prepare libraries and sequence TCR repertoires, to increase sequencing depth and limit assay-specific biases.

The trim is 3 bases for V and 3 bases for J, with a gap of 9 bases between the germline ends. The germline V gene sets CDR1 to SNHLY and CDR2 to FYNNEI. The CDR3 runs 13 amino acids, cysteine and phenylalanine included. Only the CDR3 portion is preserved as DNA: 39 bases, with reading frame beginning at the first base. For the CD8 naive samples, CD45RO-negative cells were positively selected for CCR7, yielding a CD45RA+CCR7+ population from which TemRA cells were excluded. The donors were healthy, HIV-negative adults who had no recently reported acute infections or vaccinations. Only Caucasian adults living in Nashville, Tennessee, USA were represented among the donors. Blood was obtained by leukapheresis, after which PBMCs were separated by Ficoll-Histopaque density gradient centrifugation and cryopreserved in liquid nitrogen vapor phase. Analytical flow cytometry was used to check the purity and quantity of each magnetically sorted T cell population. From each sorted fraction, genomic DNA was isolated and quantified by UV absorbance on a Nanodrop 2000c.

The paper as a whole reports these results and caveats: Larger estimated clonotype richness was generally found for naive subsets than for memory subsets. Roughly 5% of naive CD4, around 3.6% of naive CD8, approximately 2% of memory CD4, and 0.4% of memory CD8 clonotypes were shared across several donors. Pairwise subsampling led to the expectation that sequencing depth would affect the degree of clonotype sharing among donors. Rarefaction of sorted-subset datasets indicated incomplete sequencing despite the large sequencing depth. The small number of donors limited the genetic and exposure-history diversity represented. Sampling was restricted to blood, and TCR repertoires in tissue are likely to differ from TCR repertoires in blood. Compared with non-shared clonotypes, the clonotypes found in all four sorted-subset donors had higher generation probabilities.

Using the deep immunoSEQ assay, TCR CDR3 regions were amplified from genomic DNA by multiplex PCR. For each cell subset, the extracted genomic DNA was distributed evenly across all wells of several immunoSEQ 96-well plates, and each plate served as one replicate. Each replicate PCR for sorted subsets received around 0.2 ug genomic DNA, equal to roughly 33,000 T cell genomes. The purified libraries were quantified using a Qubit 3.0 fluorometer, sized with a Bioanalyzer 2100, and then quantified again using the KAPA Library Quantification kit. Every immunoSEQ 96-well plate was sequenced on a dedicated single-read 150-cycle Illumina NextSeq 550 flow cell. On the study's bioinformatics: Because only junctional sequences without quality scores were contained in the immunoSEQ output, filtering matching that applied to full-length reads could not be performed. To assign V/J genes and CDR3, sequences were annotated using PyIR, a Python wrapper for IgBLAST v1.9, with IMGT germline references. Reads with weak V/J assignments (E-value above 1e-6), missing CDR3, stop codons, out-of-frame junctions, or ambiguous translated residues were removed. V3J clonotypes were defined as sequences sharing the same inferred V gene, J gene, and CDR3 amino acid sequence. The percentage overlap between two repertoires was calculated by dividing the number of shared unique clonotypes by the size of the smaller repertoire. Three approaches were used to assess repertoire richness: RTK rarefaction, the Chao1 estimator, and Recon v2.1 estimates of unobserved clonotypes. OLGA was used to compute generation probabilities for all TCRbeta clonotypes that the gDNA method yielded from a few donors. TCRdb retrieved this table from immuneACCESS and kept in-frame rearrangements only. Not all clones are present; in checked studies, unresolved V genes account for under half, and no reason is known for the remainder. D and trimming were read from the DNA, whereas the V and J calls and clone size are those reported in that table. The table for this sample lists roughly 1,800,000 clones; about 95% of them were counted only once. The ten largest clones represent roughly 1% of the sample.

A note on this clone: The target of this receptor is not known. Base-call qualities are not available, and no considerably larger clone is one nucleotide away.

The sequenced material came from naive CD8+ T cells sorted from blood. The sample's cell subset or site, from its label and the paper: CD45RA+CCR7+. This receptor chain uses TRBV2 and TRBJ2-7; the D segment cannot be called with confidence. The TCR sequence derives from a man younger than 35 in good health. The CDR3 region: CASSDKGGYEQYF. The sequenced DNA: TGTGCCAGCAGTGACAAAGGTGGCTACGAGCAGTACTTC.